These T cell receptor beta chains were read from a single sample in a study of metastatic and nonmetastatic thyroid tumors. TCRdb called clones again from the PCR reads with MiXCR. The data contain about 32,000 clones, around 20% of them singletons. The sequencing input was blood. The receptors originated from a female donor with papillary thyroid cancer or a benign thyroid nodule (not recorded which). Some clones in this sample may be carry-over from other donors' samples. Both conserved end residues are part of each CDR3. A D gene is named only where the DNA matches it firmly. For some rows the clone size is stated as once, few or many, or as a class when expanded; others skip it.

V	J	size	D	CDR3	DNA
TRBV6-1	TRBJ1-2	-	-	CASRPGGAVGNYGYTF	TGTGCCAGCAGGCCGGGGGGGGCAGTAGGGAACTATGGCTACACCTTC
TRBV11-2	TRBJ2-1	many	-	CASSLDAFTGSQLFYNEQFF	TGTGCCAGCAGCTTAGACGCGTTTACGGGGTCGCAACTCTTTTACAATGAGCAGTTCTTC
TRBV9	TRBJ1-3	-	TRBD1	CASSRDSKDSGNTIYF	TGTGCCAGCAGCCGGGACAGTAAAGACTCTGGAAACACCATATATTTT
TRBV27	TRBJ1-5	-	TRBD1	CASSYGQGNQPKHF	TGTGCCAGCAGTTACGGACAGGGCAATCAGCCGAAGCATTTT
TRBV6-1	TRBJ2-7	many	-	CASTPTGSTYEQYF	TGTGCCAGCACTCCGACCGGGTCCACCTACGAGCAGTACTTC
TRBV7-2	TRBJ2-3	many	TRBD2	CASSFGIKRGSTDTQYF	TGTGCCAGCAGCTTCGGGATCAAGCGGGGGAGCACAGATACGCAGTATTTT
TRBV6-1	TRBJ2-3	many	TRBD1	CASSERQGPDTQYF	TGTGCCAGCAGTGAACGACAGGGCCCGGATACGCAGTATTTC
TRBV7-2	TRBJ1-4	many	-	CASSPSAEKLFF	TGTGCCAGCAGCCCCAGCGCTGAAAAACTGTTTTTT
TRBV14	TRBJ2-7	many	-	CASSQVGSTEQYF	TGTGCCAGCAGCCAAGTGGGCAGTACCGAGCAGTACTTC
TRBV28	TRBJ2-4	many	-	CASSLLDRESAYLAKNIQYF	TGTGCCAGCAGTTTATTGGACCGGGAATCTGCCTACTTAGCCAAAAACATTCAGTACTTC
TRBV19	TRBJ2-5	many	-	CASQTGETQYF	TGTGCCAGTCAAACAGGAGAGACCCAGTACTTC
TRBV7-3	TRBJ2-1	-	-	CASSPLRPGGLLNEQFF	TGTGCCAGCAGCCCCTTACGACCCGGCGGACTACTCAATGAGCAGTTCTTC
TRBV20-1	TRBJ1-1	-	-	CSARDGYRMDTEAFF	TGCAGTGCTAGAGACGGATACAGGATGGACACTGAAGCTTTCTTT
TRBV5-1	TRBJ2-3	many	-	CASSLGTSTDTQYF	TGCGCCAGCAGCTTGGGAACTAGCACAGATACGCAGTATTTT
TRBV7-9	TRBJ2-2	-	-	CASSLRGLTGGELFF	TGTGCCAGCAGCTTAAGGGGACTGACGGGCGGGGAGCTGTTTTTT
TRBV6-4	TRBJ2-5	-	-	CASSQGGETQYF	TGTGCCAGCAGCCAAGGTGGAGAGACCCAGTACTTC
TRBV20-1	TRBJ2-3	-	-	CSAELGTDTQYF	TGCAGTGCCGAACTTGGCACAGATACGCAGTATTTT
TRBV11-2	TRBJ2-7	-	-	CASSLDRFYEQYF	TGTGCCAGCAGCTTAGACAGGTTCTACGAGCAGTACTTC
TRBV7-8	TRBJ2-7	-	-	CASSLLQAYEQYF	TGTGCCAGCAGCCTATTACAGGCCTACGAGCAGTACTTC
TRBV20-1	TRBJ2-7	many	-	CSAREPTFTYEQYF	TGCAGTGCTAGAGAGCCGACTTTCACCTACGAGCAGTACTTC
TRBV9	TRBJ2-1	-	TRBD2	CASSVATSGSVEQFF	TGTGCCAGCAGCGTAGCTACTAGCGGGAGTGTTGAGCAGTTCTTC
TRBV11-2	TRBJ1-2	-	TRBD1	CASSTGTGGYGYTF	TGTGCCAGCAGTACCGGGACAGGGGGCTATGGCTACACCTTC
TRBV18	TRBJ1-1	many	-	CASSPPGDTEAFF	TGTGCCAGCTCACCACCAGGGGACACTGAAGCTTTCTTT
TRBV20-1	TRBJ1-1	medium-sized	-	CSARDSGAGDTEAFF	TGCAGTGCTAGAGATTCGGGGGCGGGAGATACTGAAGCTTTCTTT
TRBV18	TRBJ1-5	many	TRBD1	CASSPGDSRANQPQHF	TGTGCCAGCTCACCAGGGGACAGTCGGGCCAATCAGCCCCAGCATTTT
TRBV11-2	TRBJ2-1	many	TRBD2	CASSLEGRGRSTYNEQFF	TGTGCCAGCAGCTTAGAAGGGAGGGGCAGGAGTACGTACAATGAGCAGTTCTTC
TRBV20-1	TRBJ2-7	many	-	CSATDSETYEQYF	TGCAGTGCTACCGACAGCGAAACCTACGAGCAGTACTTC
TRBV5-1	TRBJ2-3	many	-	CASSLGQPHAAAQYF	TGCGCCAGCAGCTTGGGGCAGCCCCACGCCGCTGCGCAGTATTTT
TRBV20-1	TRBJ1-3	-	-	CSCWRKGFGITIYF	TGCAGCTGCTGGAGAAAAGGTTTTGGGATCACCATATATTTT
TRBV15	TRBJ2-7	many	-	CATSTTRGVLSGGEQYF	TGTGCCACCAGCACAACCAGGGGGGTCCTTTCAGGGGGCGAGCAGTACTTC
TRBV30	TRBJ1-5	few	-	CAWSLQYNQPQHF	TGTGCCTGGAGTTTGCAGTACAATCAGCCCCAGCATTTT
TRBV3-1	TRBJ2-3	many	-	CASSQEASGAITDTQYF	TGTGCCAGCAGCCAAGAAGCGTCCGGAGCAATCACAGATACGCAGTATTTT
TRBV5-3	TRBJ1-6	once	-	CARSLTNTPQGSPLHF	TGTGCCAGAAGCTTGACCAATACTCCTCAGGGGTCACCCCTCCACTTT
TRBV10-3	TRBJ2-2	many	TRBD1	CAISAGTGLVGELFF	TGTGCCATCAGTGCTGGGACAGGTCTCGTCGGGGAGCTGTTTTTT
TRBV28	TRBJ2-7	-	TRBD2	CASSGPGAGCTYEQYF	TGTGCCAGCAGTGGGCCGGGAGCGGGATGTACCTACGAGCAGTACTTC
TRBV6-1	TRBJ2-3	many	-	CASSLSTSSTDTQYF	TGTGCCAGCAGTCTCAGCACCTCAAGCACAGATACGCAGTATTTT
TRBV19	TRBJ1-2	many	-	CASSFSQSSAGYTF	TGTGCCAGTAGTTTTTCCCAGTCCTCTGCGGGCTACACCTTC
TRBV6-4	TRBJ2-2	many	-	CASSDGVETGELFF	TGTGCCAGCAGTGACGGGGTGGAGACCGGGGAGCTGTTTTTT